Listed here are 10 T cell receptor beta chains from one sample, sequenced in a study of a mutant IDH1 vaccine in newly diagnosed glioma. For these TCRs, the target antigens are not known. Stated time point: week 23, last vaccination. It was 300 ug of mutant IDH1 20-mer peptide that made up each vaccine dose, given with topical imiquimod. The method was immunoSEQ multiplex PCR; TCRdb's version includes in-frame clones alone and lacks a portion of them. The data show approximately 41,000 clones, roughly 76% seen once. Sequencing used PBMCs, obtained from a glioma patient whose treatment included an IDH1 peptide vaccine. The origin of the receptors is a man aged 35 to 55 with glioma.

The chain carries TRBV7-6 and TRBJ2-3; 13 bases match TRBD2. The ends lost 4 bases at V and 3 bases at J; junction bases unmatched: 7. This CDR3 spans 17 amino acids. Germline V CDR1 and CDR2: SGHVS, FNYEAQ. CDR3 DNA sequence: TGTGCCAGCAGCTCTACCCCGGGACTAGCGGGAACAGATACGCAGTATTTT. This gives the protein CASSSTPGLAGTDTQYF.

The chain couples TRBV28 to TRBJ1-2, with TRBD1 matching 8 bases. This CDR3 comprises 18 residues. Trimming cost V 7 bases and J 2 bases; bases outside gene matches: 18. In germline, CDR1 is MDHEN, CDR2 SYDVKM. The CDR3 nucleotides read TGTGCCAGCACTCCGCTGCGATTTACAGGGGGAAGAAACTATGGCTACACCTTC. As protein: CASTPLRFTGGRNYGYTF.

A word on this clone: Additional DNA sequences in this sample encode the identical CDR3. The V call is TRBV29-1, the J call TRBJ1-2; possible D gene TRBD1, 6 bases. The CDR3 covers 13 residues. Trimming pared 3 bases from V and 4 bases from J, leaving 12 bases between. The germline gives CDR1 SQVTM, CDR2 ANQGSEA. CDR3 bases: TGCAGCGTTGATAGGGGGGGCGGCTATGGCTACACCTTC. As protein: CSVDRGGGYGYTF.

The gene calls are TRBV6-5 and TRBJ2-7; weak D call: TRBD1 (5 bases). Germline CDR1 is MNHEY and CDR2 is SVGAGI. Trimming pared 10 bases from V and 6 bases from J, leaving 19 bases between. The CDR3 runs 13 residues. CDR3 in amino acids: CAITPTETGEQYF. CDR3 nucleotide sequence: TGTGCCATCACCCCGACAGAGACGGGCGAGCAGTACTTC.

The gene calls are TRBV18 and TRBJ1-5; D unresolved. V was shortened by 3 bases and J by 2 bases, with 8 bases between the two germline ends. Looked up from germline, CDR1 is KGHSH and CDR2 is LQKENI. The CDR3 runs to 14 residues. The DNA for the CDR3 is TGTGCCAGCTCACCCGTCGGGGGCAATCAGCCCCAGCATTTT. Amino acids: CASSPVGGNQPQHF.

Only a few counts were recorded for this clone. V and J are TRBV5-6 and TRBJ2-7; the D gene is possibly TRBD2 (5 bases). The V gene lost 0 bases and the J gene lost 0 bases, with 10 bases spanning the gap. CDR1 is SGHDT, CDR2 YYEEEE, per germline. The CDR3 covers 15 residues. In DNA, the CDR3 is TGTGCCAGCAGCTTGGCACTAGGCCGCTCCTACGAGCAGTACTTC. Protein product: CASSLALGRSYEQYF.

The gene calls are TRBV28 and TRBJ2-4; D call uncertain. Looked up from germline, CDR1 is MDHEN and CDR2 is SYDVKM. V lost 5 bases and J 6 bases, leaving 14 bases between the germline ends. CDR3 length equals 14 residues. In DNA form, the CDR3 reads TGTGCCAGCAGTCGTTTCATTGCAAGAAACATTCAGTACTTC. Amino acids: CASSRFIARNIQYF. The full variable domain, in which reference TRBV28 and TRBJ2-4 provide the parts outside the CDR3, is DVKVTQSSRYLVKRTGEKVFLECVQDMDHENMFWYRQDPGLGLRLIYFSYDVKMKEKGDIPEGYSVSREKKERFSLILESASTNQTSMYLCASSRFIARNIQYFGAGTRLSVL.

The rearrangement uses TRBV5-6 and TRBJ2-3; no clear D gene. Trimming cost V 1 base and J 3 bases, with 9 bases left between them. The CDR3 length is 14 residues. CDR1 and CDR2 (germline): SGHDT, YYEEEE. The CDR3 loop is CASSLPPRTDTQYF. CDR3 DNA sequence: TGTGCCAGCAGCTTGCCCCCGCGGACAGATACGCAGTATTTT. Full variable domain (remainder filled in from reference TRBV5-6 and TRBJ2-3): DAGVTQSPTHLIKTRGQQVTLRCSPKSGHDTVSWYQQALGQGPQFIFQYYEEEERQRGNFPDRFSGHQFPNYSSELNVNALLLGDSALYLCASSLPPRTDTQYFGPGTRLTVL.

V and J are TRBV4-2 and TRBJ2-1; unclear D gene. Germline loops: CDR1 LGHNA, CDR2 YNFKEQ. The CDR3 is 15 amino acids. V shed 1 base and J shed 6 bases, with 13 bases lying between them. The CDR3 is CASSQGASVGNEQFF. In nucleotides, the CDR3 is TGTGCCAGCAGCCAAGGAGCGTCGGTGGGCAATGAGCAGTTCTTC.

In its sample, this clone was seen once. The chain uses TRBV5-1 and TRBJ1-1, with D possibly being TRBD1 (6 bases). The CDR3 spans 14 residues. V was clipped by 4 bases and J by 1 base, with 11 bases between them. CDR1 and CDR2 from the germline V gene are SGHRS and YFSETQ. CDR3 sequence: CASSPGQPNTEAFF. In nucleotides, the CDR3 is TGCGCCAGCAGCCCCGGACAGCCGAACACTGAAGCTTTCTTT.